This entry describes one T cell receptor (beta chain). Its antigen is not yet known. Qualities for individual bases were not recorded, and no much larger clone is one base off. Synthesis of TCR cDNA relied on 5'RACE template switching, a step that introduced a universal primer site along with unique molecular identifiers. cDNA synthesis was primed from both the TCR alpha and TCR beta constant segments. Two PCR steps were used to amplify libraries, with sample barcodes and sequencing adapters being added in the second step. Sequencing of libraries was done on Illumina HiSeq 2500 (2x100 bp) or NovaSeq (2x150 bp). The authors processed their data as follows. MIGEC was used to demultiplex reads and collapse the reads into UMI consensus sequences, and MiXCR was used for V(D)J alignment. Vaccine-responding clonotypes were identified with edgeR using replicate PBMC samples, with FDR below 0.01 and a log2 fold change above 5 up to day 15 being required. CD4 or CD8 identity was assigned to each bulk clonotype according to whether the clonotype was present at higher abundance in the sequenced CD4 repertoire or the sequenced CD8 repertoire. In TCRdb, the public reads were trimmed at Q25 with fastp and aligned with MiXCR, with productive beta chains retained. Every entry covers one CDR3 protein and lists the most common genes and DNA from its rows. TCRdb assigned the V and J calls; the authors' analysis was not used. This sample gives around 590,000 distinct CDR3 sequences in total; approximately 13% of them show up just once. Jointly, the top ten make up just under 15% of the sample.

The sample comes from a study of T cells after yellow fever vaccination (dated by TCRdb to about 2019). Regarding the complete study: The SMART-Seq v4 Ultra Low Input RNA kit was used to prepare libraries from fractions with low cell numbers. The cohort comprised two healthy male donors, one aged 18 to 29 and one aged 30 to 40 years. Bulk PBMC replicates and cell subsets were isolated from blood drawn at multiple timepoints before and after both primary and secondary immunization. Bulk TCR alpha and beta repertoires were sequenced longitudinally to track T-cell clones before and after primary and booster YFV17D yellow fever vaccination.

The CDR3 spans 14 residues, from the cysteine through the phenylalanine. The read is trimmed to its CDR3 DNA, 42 bases read in frame from base 1. The germline V gene specifies KGHSH as CDR1 and LQKENI as CDR2. Trimming at the junction amounts to 4 bases on V and 7 bases on J, and the germline ends lie 13 bases apart. The treatment or condition label corresponds to: live attenuated yellow fever vaccine strain. Two biological replicates of bulk PBMCs were collected at each blood-draw timepoint. A standard Ficoll-Paque protocol was used to isolate PBMCs from peripheral blood. TriZol was used to extract RNA from bulk PBMCs, from CD4 and CD8 fractions, and from dextramer-positive and dextramer-negative fractions. Broader findings and caveats from the paper: A small share of clonotypes occurred in both CD4 and CD8 compartments, likely arising from convergent recombination. Most clones expanded after primary vaccination were re-detected after the booster (96% of CD4 and 80% to 90% of CD8), suggesting broad memory maintenance. FACS-sorted repertoires could contain abundant contaminating clonotypes from the bulk population, so computational filtering was required. Because the study included only a couple of donors, the extent to which the findings can be generalized is limited. Compared with the primary T-cell response, the secondary T-cell response was weaker but faster, peaking on day 5 rather than day 15.

This chain is built from TRBV18 and TRBJ2-2; the D region possibly corresponds to TRBD2 (6 bases align). This receptor was identified in a man aged 25-45 years who received the YFV17D yellow fever vaccine. Sequenced material: PBMCs, taken on the day of the yellow fever booster vaccination. The CDR3 reads as follows: CASSRGLFGGELFF. The bases are TGTGCCAGCTCACGCGGACTATTTGGCGGGGAGCTGTTTTTT.